A selection of T cell receptor beta chains follows, all from one sample in a study of post-analysis software for immune sequencing data. MiXCR, applied by TCRdb to the PCR reads, yields one record per CDR3 protein. The sample records 700,000 to 900,000 distinct CDR3 sequences, about 43% being singletons. Sequenced input: blood. These receptors all stem from a girl between 5 and 17 years old with multiple sclerosis. The CDR3 runs from the conserved cysteine through the conserved F or W. The D gene is left open where the match is weak. Size values are once, few and many counts, or a class for expanded clones, and some rows have none.

d_call j_call v_call clone_size cdr3_aa cdr3_nt
TRBD1 TRBJ2-7 TRBV20-1 NA CSAKPGTGATYEQYF TGCAGTGCTAAACCCGGGACAGGCGCTACCTACGAGCAGTACTTC
TRBD2 TRBJ2-1 TRBV4-3 NA CASSQEWPSGPYNEQFF TGCGCCAGCAGCCAAGAATGGCCTAGCGGGCCCTACAATGAGCAGTTCTTC
NA TRBJ1-1 TRBV30 few CAWSGTFNTEAFF TGTGCCTGGAGTGGGACATTTAACACTGAAGCTTTCTTT
TRBD1 TRBJ2-1 TRBV4-3 few CASSQDGTAYNEQFF TGCGCCAGCAGCCAAGACGGGACAGCTTACAATGAGCAGTTCTTC
TRBD2 TRBJ2-1 TRBV6-6 NA CASSYSISLAGSNEQFF TGTGCCAGCAGTTACTCGATTTCCCTAGCGGGATCAAATGAGCAGTTCTTC
NA TRBJ2-7 TRBV4-3 few CASSQPIAGYRVQSGEQYF TGCGCCAGCAGCCAACCCATCGCAGGATATAGGGTCCAAAGTGGCGAGCAGTACTTC
NA TRBJ2-2 TRBV18 NA CASSPLEASGRELFF TGTGCCAGCTCACCACTCGAAGCATCGGGCAGGGAGCTGTTTTTT
NA TRBJ2-7 TRBV6-1 NA CASSEIIHRVQNRGEQYF TGTGCCAGCAGTGAAATTATACACCGAGTACAAAATCGGGGCGAGCAGTACTTC
NA TRBJ2-3 TRBV5-1 few CASSPFGDTDTQYF TGCGCCAGCAGCCCGTTCGGAGACACAGATACGCAGTATTTT
TRBD2 TRBJ2-7 TRBV6-6 NA CASSYSAGLHTYEQYF TGTGCCAGCAGTTACTCAGCGGGACTCCATACCTACGAGCAGTACTTC
TRBD1 TRBJ1-2 TRBV20-1 NA CSAMGQGIWYGYTF TGCAGTGCTATGGGACAGGGGATTTGGTATGGCTACACCTTC
TRBD1 TRBJ1-2 TRBV12-3/TRBV12-4 NA CASSIQGIKDGYTF TGTGCCAGCAGTATACAGGGGATAAAGGATGGCTACACCTTC
NA TRBJ2-5 TRBV29-1 few CSVVASLETQYF TGCAGCGTTGTAGCTAGCCTGGAGACCCAGTACTTC
NA TRBJ1-2 TRBV6-5 NA CASSQDRNYDYTF TGTGCCAGCAGTCAAGACAGGAACTATGACTACACCTTC
NA TRBJ2-3 TRBV4-1 NA CASSQDLVRGTDTQYF TGCGCCAGCAGCCAAGATTTAGTCAGGGGCACAGATACGCAGTATTTT
TRBD2 TRBJ2-1 TRBV5-6 NA CASSRLAGEQFF TGTGCCAGCAGTCGTCTAGCGGGAGAGCAGTTCTTC
TRBD1 TRBJ2-7 TRBV27 NA CASSPRVAGGDEQYF TGTGCCAGCAGTCCGCGGGTCGCAGGGGGCGACGAGCAGTACTTC
TRBD2 TRBJ2-5 TRBV5-1 once CASSLRLAERETQYF TGCGCCAGCAGCTTGAGGCTAGCGGAACGAGAGACCCAGTACTTC
NA TRBJ2-3 TRBV4-2 few CASSQVQADATDTQYF TGTGCCAGCAGCCAAGTTCAAGCGGACGCCACAGATACGCAGTATTTT
TRBD1 TRBJ1-1 TRBV6-5 few CASSYDRAEAFF TGTGCCAGCAGTTACGACAGGGCTGAAGCTTTCTTT
NA TRBJ1-2 TRBV20-1 NA CSARDWEGYGYTF TGCAGTGCTAGAGACTGGGAGGGGTATGGCTACACCTTC
NA TRBJ2-4 TRBV25-1 NA CASSWVGIQYF TGTGCCAGCAGTTGGGTTGGGATTCAGTACTTC
TRBD1 TRBJ2-7 TRBV20-1 many CSARAAGQGRGYEQYF TGCAGTGCTAGAGCTGCAGGACAGGGTCGAGGTTACGAGCAGTACTTC
NA TRBJ2-7 TRBV5-1 NA CASSLEGVSYEQYF TGCGCCAGCAGCTTGGAAGGGGTCTCCTACGAGCAGTACTTC
NA TRBJ2-6 TRBV19 once CASSGPGGANVLTF TGTGCCAGTAGTGGCCCTGGGGGGGCCAACGTCCTGACTTTC
NA TRBJ1-1 TRBV5-1 NA CASSQPGPEAFF TGCGCCAGCAGCCAACCGGGCCCTGAAGCTTTCTTT
NA TRBJ2-1 TRBV20-1 NA CSASQLVYNEQFF TGCAGTGCTAGCCAGCTAGTTTACAATGAGCAGTTCTTC
NA TRBJ2-5 TRBV20-1 NA CSARDWGKETQYF TGCAGTGCTAGAGATTGGGGAAAAGAGACCCAGTACTTC
NA TRBJ2-1 TRBV5-5 few CASSSGVWNEQFF TGTGCCAGCAGCTCGGGGGTTTGGAATGAGCAGTTCTTC
NA TRBJ1-2 TRBV12-3/TRBV12-4 NA CASSPQGGPGHGYTF TGTGCCAGCAGCCCCCAAGGGGGACCGGGGCATGGCTACACCTTC
TRBD2 TRBJ2-7 TRBV6-5 few CASSASGVYEQYF TGTGCCAGCAGTGCTAGCGGGGTCTACGAGCAGTACTTC
NA TRBJ2-1 TRBV11-2 NA CASSLDLALLKNNEQFF TGTGCCAGCAGCTTAGATCTGGCCCTCCTAAAGAACAATGAGCAGTTCTTC
TRBD2 TRBJ2-3 TRBV27 NA CASSSYGLAASTDTQYF TGTGCCAGCAGTTCATATGGACTAGCGGCTAGCACAGATACGCAGTATTTT
TRBD1 TRBJ1-2 TRBV20-1 few CSAYRDSGRVDYGYTF TGCAGTGCTTACCGGGACAGTGGGAGAGTAGACTATGGCTACACCTTC
NA TRBJ2-4 TRBV3-1 few CARNWDQGAKNIQYF TGTGCCAGAAATTGGGATCAGGGAGCCAAAAACATTCAGTACTTC
TRBD2 TRBJ2-3 TRBV6-4 once CASSVPGLAFPDTQYF TGTGCCAGCAGTGTACCGGGACTAGCCTTCCCAGATACGCAGTATTTT
NA TRBJ2-7 TRBV12-3/TRBV12-4 NA CASSLGVIYEQYF TGTGCCAGCAGTTTAGGGGTCATCTACGAGCAGTACTTC
NA TRBJ2-1 TRBV21-1 NA CASSKNCTFHRRYNEQFF TGTGCCAGCAGCAAAAATTGCACGTTTCACAGAAGGTACAATGAGCAGTTCTTC
NA TRBJ2-3 TRBV20-1 few CSAKATPDTQYF TGCAGTGCTAAGGCAACTCCGGATACGCAGTATTTT
TRBD1 TRBJ2-7 TRBV4-2 NA CASSQDKGTGEDEQYF TGTGCCAGCAGCCAAGATAAAGGGACAGGGGAAGACGAGCAGTACTTC
NA TRBJ2-5 TRBV12-3/TRBV12-4 NA CASNRASGETQYF TGTGCCTCAAACAGGGCTTCGGGAGAGACCCAGTACTTC
TRBD2 TRBJ2-3 TRBV6-2/TRBV6-3 few CASIGLAGGTDTQYF TGTGCCAGCATCGGACTAGCGGGAGGCACAGATACGCAGTATTTT
TRBD2 TRBJ2-1 TRBV6-6 NA CASSPTSAYNEQFF TGTGCCAGCAGCCCGACTAGCGCCTACAATGAGCAGTTCTTC
NA TRBJ2-3 TRBV5-5 NA CASSLMPGLNTDTQYF TGTGCCAGCAGCTTGATGCCAGGACTAAACACAGATACGCAGTATTTT
TRBD1 TRBJ1-4 TRBV7-9 few CASSLVGTGSEKLFF TGTGCCAGCAGCTTAGTTGGGACAGGGTCTGAAAAACTGTTTTTT
NA TRBJ2-7 TRBV10-3 NA CAIGTGSYNEQYF TGTGCCATCGGAACCGGGTCCTACAATGAGCAGTACTTC
TRBD2 TRBJ2-7 TRBV6-5 many CASSRGGTYEQYF TGTGCCAGCAGTCGCGGGGGGACCTACGAGCAGTACTTC
NA TRBJ2-7 TRBV5-6 few CASSFPDSSYEQYF TGTGCCAGCAGCTTCCCGGACAGCTCCTACGAGCAGTACTTC
NA TRBJ2-3 TRBV12-3/TRBV12-4 NA CASSLHGASTDAQYF TGTGCCAGCTCCCTCCACGGGGCCAGCACAGATGCGCAGTATTTT
TRBD2 TRBJ2-2 TRBV4-1 NA CASSQGASSGGNTGELFF TGCGCCAGCAGCCAAGGGGCTTCTAGCGGGGGGAACACCGGGGAGCTGTTTTTT
NA TRBJ1-1 TRBV7-2 NA CASSTRSGNTEAFF TGTGCCAGCAGCACCAGAAGTGGGAACACTGAAGCTTTCTTT
NA TRBJ1-2 TRBV3-1 NA CASSPRDVRVYGYTF TGTGCCAGCAGCCCCCGGGACGTGCGGGTCTATGGCTACACCTTC
TRBD2 TRBJ2-4 TRBV6-5 NA CASRGGLDKNIQYF TGTGCCAGCAGGGGAGGGCTGGACAAAAACATTCAGTACTTC